Presented here are 26 T cell receptor beta chains from one specimen sequenced in a study of PD-1 blockade in classical Hodgkin lymphoma. Patients all relapsed after autologous stem cell transplantation, and there was variation in brentuximab vedotin exposure. Sequenced by immunoSEQ multiplex PCR; TCRdb stores in-frame clones only, minus some. The sample includes 20,000 to 30,000 clones, just over 85% of them seen just once. Sequences were derived from peripheral blood mononuclear cells (PBMCs), sampled at baseline. Receptors originate from a human donor with classical Hodgkin lymphoma.

This clone was seen just once. J is TRBJ2-5 and V is TRBV5-1, with D possibly TRBD2 on 6 matching bases. The CDR3 sequence is 16 residues long. Germline V gene data show CDR1 as SGHRS and CDR2 as YFSETQ. The V and J ends lost 0 bases and 4 bases respectively, with 16 bases between them. DNA of the CDR3: TGCGCCAGCAGCTTGGAGGAGGGACGGGGCCCAGAGACCCAGTACTTC. This sequence encodes CASSLEEGRGPETQYF.

This clone was seen only a few times. The chain couples TRBV6-5 to TRBJ1-2; D gene uncertain. Looked up from germline, CDR1 is MNHEY and CDR2 is SVGAGI. The CDR3 loop spans 14 amino acids. Trimming pared 0 bases from V and 6 bases from J, leaving 11 bases between. The CDR3 reads CASSYSSGYNGYTF. For the CDR3, the DNA is TGTGCCAGCAGTTACTCTTCGGGGTATAATGGCTACACCTTC.

J is TRBJ2-3 and V is TRBV29-1, with TRBD2 identical over 7 bases. The germline V gene has CDR1 SQVTM and CDR2 ANQGSEA. The CDR3 is 15 residues long. The J segment lost 2 bases and the V segment lost 0 bases, leaving 5 bases of the junction unmatched. The DNA of the CDR3 is TGCAGCGTTGAAGATTGGAGCGGGGCCACAGATACGCAGTATTTT. Translating gives CSVEDWSGATDTQYF.

This chain links TRBV18 with TRBJ2-6; D gene ambiguous. Trimming left V 2 bases short and J 0 bases short, with 2 bases between. Germline V lookup: CDR1 KGHSH, CDR2 LQKENI. The CDR3 loop spans 14 amino acids. The CDR3 spells CASSPNSGANVLTF. The CDR3 DNA sequence: TGTGCCAGCTCACCAAACTCTGGGGCCAACGTCCTGACTTTC.

The chain employs TRBV5-1 and TRBJ1-4; weak D call: TRBD1 (5 bases). The CDR3 covers 16 residues. Germline V gene sequence: CDR1 SGHRS, CDR2 YFSETQ. V was trimmed by 2 bases and J by 0 bases, leaving 11 bases between them. The CDR3 region is CASSFQGGATNEKLFF. CDR3 bases: TGCGCCAGCAGCTTTCAGGGAGGTGCAACTAATGAAAAACTGTTTTTT.

V and J are TRBV6-5 and TRBJ2-7; 7 bases agree with TRBD2. J gave up 3 bases and V 5 bases, and 10 bases lay outside the gene matches. The CDR3 consists of 15 residues. Germline lookup yields CDR1 MNHEY and CDR2 SVGAGI. The CDR3 sequence is CASSQTGLGLYEQYF. DNA for the CDR3: TGTGCCAGCAGTCAAACTGGACTAGGTCTCTACGAGCAGTACTTC.

The J gene is TRBJ2-5, the V gene TRBV7-2; 16 bases align to TRBD2. The V gene's germline CDR1 is SGHTA and CDR2 FQGNSA. The J segment lost 5 bases and the V segment lost 3 bases, leaving 12 bases of the junction unmatched. The CDR3 has 19 amino acids. CDR3 coding DNA: TGTGCCAGCAGCTTTGGTCCCGGGACTAGCGGGGGGGCCTGGGAGACCCAGTACTTC. Its protein is CASSFGPGTSGGAWETQYF.

Here the CDR3 DNA reads TGCGCCAGCAGCTTGACGGGACTAGAGTCCGAGACCCAGTACTTC. Translating gives CASSLTGLESETQYF. The chain combines TRBV5-1 with TRBJ2-5, with TRBD2 matching 8 bases. The CDR3 loop spans 15 amino acids. V trimming: 1 base; J trimming: 5 bases; junction bases outside the gene matches: 7. Germline CDR1 SGHRS, CDR2 YFSETQ.

V usage is TRBV5-4 and J usage is TRBJ2-3; no firm D call. Deletions cut 4 bases from V and 4 bases from J, with 7 bases between. Germline CDR1 is SGHNT and CDR2 is YYREEE (reference sequence). The CDR3 runs to 12 residues. In DNA, the CDR3 is TGTGCCAGCAGCGCAACCTCAGATACGCAGTATTTT. Its translation is CASSATSDTQYF. The full variable domain, its missing parts supplied by reference TRBV5-4 and TRBJ2-3, is ETGVTQSPTHLIKTRGQQVTLRCSSQSGHNTVSWYQQALGQGPQFIFQYYREEENGRGNFPPRFSGLQFPNYSSELNVNALELDDSALYLCASSATSDTQYFGPGTRLTVL.

The chain links TRBV6-1 to TRBJ2-7; D unresolved. The CDR3 extends over 9 amino acids. Trimming took 1 base from V and 13 from J, leaving 5 bases between them. Germline V CDR1 and CDR2: MNHNS, SASEGT. The CDR3, as DNA: TGTGCCAGCAGTGAAGGGGAATACTTC. This encodes CASSEGEYF.

The genes are TRBV7-8 and TRBJ2-3; TRBD1 matches 7 bases. The length of the CDR3 is 17 residues. The J segment lost 1 base and the V segment lost 1 base, leaving 8 bases of the junction unmatched. Per the germline V gene, CDR1 is SGHVS and CDR2 is FQNEAQ. CDR3 loop: CASSLVSLTGRTDTQYF. The CDR3 DNA is TGTGCCAGCAGCTTAGTGTCCCTGACAGGGCGCACAGATACGCAGTATTTT.

The chain recombines TRBV5-1 with TRBJ2-2; D unclear. The CDR3 runs 14 residues. Germline CDR1 is SGHRS and CDR2 is YFSETQ. V lost 0 bases and J 7 bases, leaving 10 bases between the germline ends. Here the CDR3 reads CASSLEIESGELFF. Written as DNA, the CDR3 is TGCGCCAGCAGCTTGGAAATAGAGAGCGGGGAGCTGTTTTTT.

The chain carries TRBV7-9 and TRBJ1-3; possibly TRBD1 for D (5 bases). The CDR3 consists of 16 residues. The V gene's germline CDR1 is SEHNR and CDR2 FQNEAQ (reference sequence). The V end lost 1 base, the J end lost 0 bases, and 10 bases lay between the germline ends. CDR3 in DNA: TGTGCCAGCAGCTTAGGTGGGACGGACTCTGGAAACACCATATATTTT. It is translated as CASSLGGTDSGNTIYF.

This clone was observed once. V gene TRBV6-5 combines with J gene TRBJ2-3; 9 bases match TRBD2. This CDR3 is 15 amino acids long. V lost 5 bases to trimming and J lost 1 base; unmatched junction nucleotides: 4. Germline-derived CDR1 and CDR2 are MNHEY and SVGAGI. The CDR3 coding sequence is TGTGCCAGCAGTGGCAGACTAGCGGGCACAGATACGCAGTATTTT. The encoded protein is CASSGRLAGTDTQYF.

This clone showed up just a few times. J is TRBJ1-1 and V is TRBV9; D gene uncertain. Per the germline V gene, CDR1 is SGDLS and CDR2 is YYNGEE. The CDR3 has 15 amino acids. The germline V and J ends were trimmed by 0 bases and 1 base, with 10 bases remaining between them. The CDR3 DNA sequence: TGTGCCAGCAGCGTAGGCGGGGTCGGGAACACTGAAGCTTTCTTT. It specifies CASSVGGVGNTEAFF.

The V and J genes are TRBV6-1 and TRBJ2-1, with unresolved D. The CDR3 contains 11 residues. Germline lookup yields CDR1 MNHNS and CDR2 SASEGT. The V end lost 3 bases, the J end lost 7 bases, and 4 bases lay between the germline ends. The CDR3 nucleotides read TGTGCCAGCAGTGATGGAAATGAGCAGTTCTTC. Its protein is CASSDGNEQFF.

The V gene is TRBV7-9, the J gene TRBJ2-1, with 7 bases aligning to TRBD1. V lost 1 base, J lost 9 bases, and 6 bases stayed unmatched. The V gene's germline CDR1 is SEHNR and CDR2 FQNEAQ (reference sequence). The CDR3 contains 14 residues. For the CDR3, the DNA is TGTGCCAGCAGCTTAGGACAGGGTGTTTTTGAGCAGTTCTTC. Its protein product is CASSLGQGVFEQFF.

This clone was detected once. The chain links TRBV6-6 to TRBJ1-1; D remains unclear. Germline CDR1 and CDR2: MNHNY and SVGAGI (reference sequence). The CDR3 runs 14 residues. Deletions cut 7 bases from V and 3 bases from J, with 15 bases between. CDR3 DNA sequence: TGTGCCAGCATCAGGTCCCCTTTGGACACTGAAGCTTTCTTT. Residues: CASIRSPLDTEAFF.

DNA for the CDR3: TGCGCCAGCAGACCCCCTAGCGGCACAACAGATACGCAGTATTTT. Its protein product is CASRPPSGTTDTQYF. This rearrangement joins TRBV5-1 to TRBJ2-3, with 7 bases that match TRBD2. CDR3 size: 15 residues. Unmatched junction bases numbered 9, after V lost 5 bases and J lost 3 bases. From germline, CDR1 is SGHRS and CDR2 YFSETQ.

Written as DNA, the CDR3 is TGTGCCAGCACCTTATGGGGGACAGATACGCAGTATTTT. This encodes CASTLWGTDTQYF. The chain combines TRBV2 with TRBJ2-3; D tentatively fits TRBD1 or TRBD2 (5 bases each). The CDR3 runs to 13 residues. From germline, CDR1 is SNHLY and CDR2 FYNNEI. The ends were cut back, 7 bases at V and 3 bases at J, with 11 bases in the middle.

This chain uses TRBV5-1 with TRBJ2-4; D call uncertain. There are 13 residues in the CDR3. V gave up 4 bases and J gave up 5 bases, with 10 bases separating them. The germline gives CDR1 SGHRS, CDR2 YFSETQ. The CDR3 coding sequence is TGCGCCAGCAGCCTGCATACCCAAAACATTCAGTACTTC. It yields the protein CASSLHTQNIQYF.

The chain joins TRBV5-4 to TRBJ2-1, with TRBD1 matching over 11 bases. This CDR3 has 15 amino acids. Germline CDR1 reads SGHNT; CDR2 reads YYREEE (reference sequence). V dropped 4 bases and J dropped 7; count of bases not matched to a gene: 7. CDR3 coding DNA: TGTGCCAGCAGCCTTGGACAGGGGGCTGGAAATGAGCAGTTCTTC. Amino acids: CASSLGQGAGNEQFF.

V and J are TRBV5-5 and TRBJ1-1; perhaps TRBD1 as D (5 bases). Deletions cut 4 bases from V and 1 base from J, with 11 bases between. Germline values: CDR1 SGHKS, CDR2 YYEKEE (reference sequence). The CDR3 sequence is 14 residues long. The CDR3 DNA reads as TGTGCCAGCAGCCCAACTACAGGGAACACTGAAGCTTTCTTT. Protein product: CASSPTTGNTEAFF. Full variable domain (remainder filled in from reference TRBV5-5 and TRBJ1-1): DAGVTQSPTHLIKTRGQQVTLRCSPISGHKSVSWYQQVLGQGPQFIFQYYEKEERGRGNFPDRFSARQFPNYSSELNVNALLLGDSALYLCASSPTTGNTEAFFGQGTRLTVV.

This chain connects TRBV7-8 to TRBJ1-1; D might be TRBD1 (5 bases). Germline V gene lookup returns CDR1 SGHVS and CDR2 FQNEAQ. CDR3 length: 14 residues. Trimming removed 3 bases from V and 5 bases from J, with 13 bases in between. The DNA of the CDR3 is TGTGCCAGCAGCTTCGTGCAGGGTGAGACTGAAGCTTTCTTT. Its translation: CASSFVQGETEAFF.

The rearrangement joins TRBV4-1 to TRBJ1-2, with D perhaps TRBD1 (5 bases). V was cut by 8 bases and J by 8 bases, with 24 bases left in between. This CDR3 has 15 amino acids. Germline CDR1 and CDR2: MGHRA and YSYEKL. The CDR3 here is CASPKKAVRDGGYTF. CDR3 bases: TGCGCCAGCCCCAAGAAGGCGGTCAGGGATGGAGGCTACACCTTC.

The rearrangement links TRBV20-1 to TRBJ1-2; possibly TRBD1 for D (6 bases). The CDR3 is made up of 11 amino acids. Trimming stripped 5 bases from V and 6 bases from J, with 10 bases between. The germline V gene encodes CDR1 DFQATT and CDR2 SNEGSKA (reference sequence). In nucleotides, the CDR3 is TGCAGTGCTGGAGGGGGGAATGGCTACACCTTC. Its protein is CSAGGGNGYTF.